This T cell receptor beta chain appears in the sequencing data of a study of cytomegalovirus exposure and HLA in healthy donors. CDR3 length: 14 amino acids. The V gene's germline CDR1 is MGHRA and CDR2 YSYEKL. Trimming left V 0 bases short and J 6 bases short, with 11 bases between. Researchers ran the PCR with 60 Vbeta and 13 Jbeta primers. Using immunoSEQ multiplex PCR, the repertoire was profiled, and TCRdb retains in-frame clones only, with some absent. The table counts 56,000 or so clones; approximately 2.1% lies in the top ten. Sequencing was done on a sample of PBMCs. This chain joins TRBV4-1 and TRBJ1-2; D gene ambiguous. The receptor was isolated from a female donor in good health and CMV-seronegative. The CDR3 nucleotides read TGCGCCAGCAGCCAAGATAGGCAGCGTCATGGCTACACCTTC. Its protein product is CASSQDRQRHGYTF.